The next 19 T cell receptor beta chains were all read from a single sample in a study of T cell responses to AZD1222 COVID-19 vaccine. The table came from immunoSEQ multiplex PCR; TCRdb's copy has only in-frame clones and leaves some out. The sample lists 80,000 to 100,000 clones, about 86% occurring once. The specimen was peripheral blood, collected 28 days after the second AZD1222 dose. Every receptor here comes from an adult who received the AZD1222 COVID-19 vaccine.

The chain links TRBV12-3 or TRBV12-4 to TRBJ1-2, with D perhaps TRBD1 (5 bases). V was clipped by 5 bases and J by 12 bases, with 16 bases between them. This CDR3 has 12 amino acids. The CDR3 DNA is TGTGCCAGCAGTCCACGGGGGGTGGCGGACACCTTC. The encoded protein is CASSPRGVADTF.

The gene calls are TRBV30 and TRBJ2-1; 7 bases align to TRBD2. The germline V gene has CDR1 GTSNPN and CDR2 SVGIG (reference sequence). This CDR3 is built from 14 residues. Trimming took 4 bases from V and 8 from J; bases not matched to a gene: 11. CDR3 sequence (DNA): TGTGCCTGGACCCCTTTCGGGAGGAGAGATGAGCAGTTCTTC. As protein: CAWTPFGRRDEQFF.

The chain employs TRBV5-4 and TRBJ2-5; D unresolved. Germline CDR1 is SGHNT and CDR2 is YYREEE (reference sequence). This CDR3 is 12 amino acids long. Deletions cut 4 bases from V and 5 bases from J, with 9 bases between. CDR3 loop: CASSVDLETQYF. CDR3 nucleotide sequence: TGTGCCAGCAGCGTCGATTTGGAGACCCAGTACTTC.

V is TRBV28 and J is TRBJ2-5, with TRBD1 matching 8 bases. The CDR3 covers 12 residues. Germline values: CDR1 MDHEN, CDR2 SYDVKM. The ends lost 8 bases at V and 5 bases at J; junction bases unmatched: 4. The CDR3 bases are TGTGCCAGCTCGGACAGGGTTGAGACCCAGTACTTC. This sequence encodes CASSDRVETQYF. Full variable domain (missing parts from reference TRBV28 and TRBJ2-5): DVKVTQSSRYLVKRTGEKVFLECVQDMDHENMFWYRQDPGLGLRLIYFSYDVKMKEKGDIPEGYSVSREKKERFSLILESASTNQTSMYLCASSDRVETQYFGPGTRLLVL.

The chain uses TRBV5-4 and TRBJ2-2; D uncertain. CDR3 length equals 13 residues. Trimming took 3 bases from V and 7 from J, leaving 10 bases between them. Germline-derived CDR1 and CDR2 are SGHNT and YYREEE (reference sequence). The CDR3 reads CASSSRRNGELFF. The DNA of the CDR3 is TGTGCCAGCAGCTCCCGACGGAACGGGGAGCTGTTTTTT.

The V and J genes are TRBV19 and TRBJ2-2; a possible D gene is TRBD2 (6 bases). Trimming pared 2 bases from V and 1 base from J, leaving 11 bases between. Looked up from germline, CDR1 is LNHDA and CDR2 is SQIVND (reference sequence). The CDR3 consists of 16 residues. CDR3 DNA: TGTGCCAGTAGTATAAGGCCTAGCGTGAACACCGGGGAGCTGTTTTTT. It codes for CASSIRPSVNTGELFF.

The rearrangement joins TRBV7-9 to TRBJ2-7, with a possible D match to TRBD1 (6 bases). Germline V gene lookup returns CDR1 SEHNR and CDR2 FQNEAQ (reference sequence). CDR3 length: 14 amino acids. V lost 4 bases, J lost 0 bases, and 10 bases lay in between. DNA for the CDR3: TGTGCCAGCAGCTCGACAGGTTACTCCTACGAGCAGTACTTC. Protein sequence: CASSSTGYSYEQYF.

The rearrangement links TRBV6-5 to TRBJ1-3; D not certain. CDR1 is MNHEY and CDR2 is SVGAGI in the germline V gene. The CDR3 has 16 amino acids. V lost 4 bases, J lost 0 bases, and 13 bases lay in between. The CDR3 coding sequence is TGTGCCAGCAGTTCGGCACCTCAACGCTCTGGAAACACCATATATTTT. This translates into CASSSAPQRSGNTIYF.

The CDR3 bases are TGTGCCAGCAGACTTTCCGGGACAGGGCTCTACGAGCAGTACTTC. Translated: CASRLSGTGLYEQYF. V and J are TRBV27 and TRBJ2-7, with 9 bases lining up with TRBD1. Germline V gene data show CDR1 as MNHEY and CDR2 as SMNVEV (reference sequence). This CDR3 is built from 15 residues. The junction had 9 bases not matched to a gene; V was cut back by 6 bases and J by 3 bases.

The rearrangement uses TRBV6-5 and TRBJ2-7; 9 nucleotides match TRBD2. The CDR3 extends over 16 amino acids. Germline V gene sequence: CDR1 MNHEY, CDR2 SVGAGI. J gave up 0 bases and V 2 bases, and 5 bases lay outside the gene matches. CDR3 protein: CASSYVGGRASYEQYF. The CDR3 DNA sequence: TGTGCCAGCAGTTACGTCGGCGGGAGGGCCTCCTACGAGCAGTACTTC.

V and J are TRBV11-2 and TRBJ1-4; 7 positions agree with TRBD1. CDR1 is SGHAT and CDR2 is FQNNGV in the germline V gene. The CDR3 is 16 amino acids. V dropped 5 bases and J dropped 8; count of bases not matched to a gene: 14. As DNA, the CDR3 is TGTGCCAGCAGCGACAAGGGGACGACAGGGAACGAAAAACTGTTTTTT. It codes for CASSDKGTTGNEKLFF. The entire variable domain, with the rest obtained from reference TRBV11-2 and TRBJ1-4, is as follows: EAGVAQSPRYKIIEKRQSVAFWCNPISGHATLYWYQQILGQGPKLLIQFQNNGVVDDSQLPKDRFSAERLKGVDSTLKIQPAKLEDSAVYLCASSDKGTTGNEKLFFGSGTQLSVL.

The V gene is TRBV7-9, the J gene TRBJ2-5; perhaps TRBD2 as D (5 bases). The CDR3 is 15 amino acids. Germline CDR1 and CDR2: SEHNR and FQNEAQ (reference sequence). V was cut by 1 base and J by 5 bases, with 14 bases left in between. The CDR3 spells CASSLVTGNTETQYF. Here the CDR3 DNA reads TGTGCCAGCAGCTTAGTCACGGGGAATACCGAGACCCAGTACTTC. Full variable domain (outside the CDR3, taken from reference TRBV7-9 and TRBJ2-5): DTGVSQNPRHKITKRGQNVTFRCDPISEHNRLYWYRQTLGQGPEFLTYFQNEAQLEKSRLLSDRFSAERPKGSFSTLEIQRTEQGDSAMYLCASSLVTGNTETQYFGPGTRLLVL.

The chain employs TRBV7-9 and TRBJ2-7; TRBD2 matches at 12 bases. Trimming removed 5 bases from V and 5 bases from J; junction bases left unmatched: 7. The CDR3 is made up of 15 amino acids. Germline CDR1 is SEHNR and CDR2 is FQNEAQ (reference sequence). Here the CDR3 DNA reads TGTGCCAGCAGCACTACTAGCGGGAGGACCCACGAGCAGTACTTC. Translating gives CASSTTSGRTHEQYF. The variable domain in full, with the rest retrieved from reference TRBV7-9 and TRBJ2-7, is DTGVSQNPRHKITKRGQNVTFRCDPISEHNRLYWYRQTLGQGPEFLTYFQNEAQLEKSRLLSDRFSAERPKGSFSTLEIQRTEQGDSAMYLCASSTTSGRTHEQYFGPGTRLTVT.

The genes are TRBV18 and TRBJ2-1; unclear D gene. Germline CDR1 is KGHSH and CDR2 is LQKENI. This CDR3 comprises 14 residues. The germline V and J ends were trimmed by 5 bases and 7 bases, with 15 bases remaining between them. This CDR3 reads CASSAGGTWNEQFF. The DNA of the CDR3 is TGTGCCAGCTCAGCAGGCGGTACCTGGAATGAGCAGTTCTTC.

The chain links TRBV11-3 to TRBJ2-3; no firm D call. V was cut by 5 bases and J by 0 bases, with 15 bases left in between. Germline V lookup: CDR1 SGHNT, CDR2 YENEEA. CDR3 length: 16 amino acids. The CDR3 nucleotides are TGTGCCAGCAGCCCCCCGCGCGGACGAAGCACAGATACGCAGTATTTT. Its protein product is CASSPPRGRSTDTQYF.

V usage is TRBV11-3 and J usage is TRBJ2-2, with unresolved D. The CDR3 extends over 14 amino acids. Trimming removed 5 bases at V and 5 bases at J, with 12 bases between. Germline lookup yields CDR1 SGHNT and CDR2 YENEEA. The chain's CDR3 is CASSQLVGTGELFF. The CDR3 DNA sequence: TGTGCCAGCAGCCAGCTTGTAGGGACCGGGGAGCTGTTTTTT. Variable domain in full (rest from reference TRBV11-3 and TRBJ2-2): EAGVVQSPRYKIIEKKQPVAFWCNPISGHNTLYWYLQNLGQGPELLIRYENEEAVDDSQLPKDRFSAERLKGVDSTLKIQPAELGDSAVYLCASSQLVGTGELFFGEGSRLTVL.

The V and J genes are TRBV7-6 and TRBJ1-1; a possible D gene is TRBD1 (5 bases). Germline assignment: CDR1 SGHVS and CDR2 FNYEAQ. This CDR3 contains 15 residues. V lost 5 bases, J lost 0 bases, and 13 bases lay in between. The CDR3 sequence is CASSRDGAMNTEAFF. The CDR3 bases are TGTGCCAGCAGCCGTGACGGGGCGATGAACACTGAAGCTTTCTTT.

This chain uses TRBV6-1 with TRBJ2-1, with a tentative D call TRBD1 (6 bases). Per the germline V gene, CDR1 is MNHNS and CDR2 is SASEGT. V was trimmed by 0 bases and J by 8 bases, leaving 11 bases between them. The CDR3 extends over 14 amino acids. CDR3: CASSEAGTLYEQFF. The CDR3 DNA reads TGTGCCAGCAGTGAAGCCGGGACACTCTATGAGCAGTTCTTC.

The chain recombines TRBV5-1 with TRBJ2-3; D is perhaps TRBD2 (6 bases). Per germline, CDR1 SGHRS and CDR2 YFSETQ. The V end lost 4 bases, the J end lost 1 base, and 13 bases lay between the germline ends. The CDR3 is made up of 15 amino acids. Written as DNA, the CDR3 is TGCGCCAGCAGCCTCGCGGGGCCGGGCACAGATACGCAGTATTTT. This translates into CASSLAGPGTDTQYF.